This T cell receptor beta chain was sequenced in a study of shared clonotypes between healthy human individuals (dated by TCRdb to about 2020). Turning to the overall study: A few men and a couple of women, aged 18 to 49 years, made up the cohort. Per donor, three plates each were used for CD4 naive and CD4 memory, two for CD8 naive, and one for CD8 memory. The study deeply sequenced blood TCR repertoires of several healthy adults to estimate repertoire size and the extent of clonotype sharing between individuals. Different laboratories and diverse techniques were used to prepare libraries and sequence TCR repertoires, to increase sequencing depth and limit assay-specific biases. Leukapheresis yielded between about 0.94 and 9 billion PBMCs per donor.

Notes on this clone: What antigen it recognizes has not been identified. Per-nucleotide qualities are absent, and no much larger clonotype sits a single base away.

The donors were healthy, HIV-negative adults with no recently reported acute infections or vaccinations. Only Caucasian adults living in Nashville, Tennessee, USA were represented among the donors. CD4+ T cells were enriched through magnetic negative selection, after which naive cells were positively selected on CD45RA and the remaining negative fraction served as the memory subset. Blood was collected by leukapheresis, and PBMCs were isolated by Ficoll-Histopaque density gradient centrifugation and then cryopreserved in liquid nitrogen vapor phase. Purity and quantity of every magnetically sorted T cell population were checked by analytical flow cytometry. Each sorted fraction had its genomic DNA isolated and then quantified by UV absorbance on a Nanodrop 2000c. Points the paper makes about the study in general: Even with the large sequencing depth, rarefaction of the sorted-subset datasets indicated that sequencing was incomplete. Because the study included only a small number of donors, the genetic and exposure-history diversity represented was limited. Naive subsets generally had larger estimated clonotype richness than memory subsets did. When several donors were compared, the shared fraction of clonotypes was approximately 5% for naive CD4, 3.5% to 4% for naive CD8, 2% to 2.5% for memory CD4, and 0.4% for memory CD8. Compared with non-shared clonotypes, clonotypes shared by all four sorted-subset donors had higher generation probabilities. Based on pairwise subsampling, the degree of clonotype sharing among donors was expected to be affected by sequencing depth. Sampling was restricted to blood, and TCR repertoires in tissue are likely to differ from TCR repertoires in blood.

TCR CDR3 regions were amplified from genomic DNA by multiplex PCR using the deep immunoSEQ assay. Genomic DNA extracted from each cell subset was distributed evenly over all wells of several immunoSEQ 96-well plates, and each plate served as one replicate. For sorted subsets, roughly 200 ng of genomic DNA, equivalent to roughly 30,000 T cell genomes, went into each replicate PCR. The purified libraries were quantified using a Qubit 3.0 fluorometer, sized with a Bioanalyzer 2100, and then quantified again using the KAPA Library Quantification kit. A separate single-read 150-cycle Illumina NextSeq 550 flow cell was used to sequence each immunoSEQ 96-well plate. On the authors' methods: Because only junctional sequences without quality scores were contained in the immunoSEQ output, filtering matching that applied to full-length reads could not be performed. Sequences were annotated with PyIR, a Python wrapper for IgBLAST v1.9, and V/J genes and CDR3 were assigned using IMGT germline references. Reads with weak V/J assignments (E-value above 1e-6), missing CDR3, stop codons, out-of-frame junctions, or ambiguous translated residues were removed. V3J clonotypes were defined by identical inferred V gene, J gene, and CDR3 amino acid sequence. The percentage overlap between two repertoires was calculated by dividing the number of shared unique clonotypes by the size of the smaller repertoire. Repertoire richness was assessed with RTK rarefaction, the Chao1 estimator, and Recon v2.1 estimates of unobserved clonotypes. Generation probabilities for all TCRbeta clonotypes obtained by the gDNA method from a handful of donors were computed using OLGA. In TCRdb, the immuneACCESS table is reduced to in-frame sequences with V and J assigned. These tables do not hold every clone; where another copy was compared, an unresolved V gene accounts for under half, and the others remain unexplained. Clonal size and the V and J genes are those of that table, whereas D and trimming came from the DNA. The sample profile shows about 1.1 million clones; approximately 78% of them were found once. The biggest ten clones account for approximately 0.5% of the sample.

The CDR3, cysteine through phenylalanine, is 19 amino acids long. Left in the record is the CDR3 DNA by itself, 57 bases read in frame from the first base. According to the germline V gene, CDR1 reads MNHNS and CDR2 reads SASEGT. The germline V and J ends show losses of 2 bases and 6 bases respectively, and no gene match explains 13 bases of the junction. This receptor was taken from a man between 18 and 29 years old in good health. Some clones in this sample may be carry-over from other donors' samples. The material sequenced was memory CD4+ T cells from PBMCs. The sample's cell subset or site label, decoded: CD45RA-negative fraction. The receptor chain draws on TRBV6-1 and TRBJ2-3, and 14 junctional nucleotides match TRBD2. The CDR3 sequence is CASSETVGTSGRKGDTQYF. The DNA sequence is as follows: TGTGCCAGCAGTGAAACCGTTGGGACTAGCGGGAGAAAGGGGGATACGCAGTATTTT.